This T cell receptor beta chain was identified during a study of tumor-infiltrating lymphocytes in primary liver carcinoma (dated by TCRdb to 2016 to 2017). Context from the whole study: Of the five patients (three men and two women, aged 30 to 69 years), four had hepatocellular carcinoma and one had combined HCC and intrahepatic cholangiocarcinoma. For each liver tumor, the study sampled five regions along with adjacent normal tissue and blood, and applied TCRbeta repertoire sequencing, expression microarrays and whole-exome sequencing. A total of roughly 35 specimens from 5 patients, comprising 25 or so tumor regions, 5 adjacent noncancerous liver tissues and 5 peripheral blood samples, were covered by TCRbeta repertoire sequencing. High reproducibility was observed for the technical replicate repertoires, with mean shared-clone rates approximately 0.9 and correlation coefficients above 0.98. Roughly 3.65 to 7.13 million productive TCRbeta reads were obtained per sample, and no significant difference in read depth was found between tissue types. Tumors of the five patients were stage T1-T3 N0M0 with maximum diameters of 4.2 to 10 cm. Agilent mRNA microarray profiling was performed on the 25 to 30 tumor region samples to relate TCRbeta repertoire diversity to the local molecular phenotype. What the authors observed across the whole study: Because sequencing covered only the TCR beta chain and unpaired alpha chains were not captured, true repertoire diversity is likely underestimated. With just a handful of patients in the study, the authors point out that the findings should be validated in a larger study. Only about 7-25% of top clones were found in all five regions of a tumor, suggesting spatial heterogeneity of tumor-infiltrating T cells. Bulk unsorted samples precluded comparing CD4+ and CD8+ T cell repertoires. The top 250 clones made up a significantly larger repertoire fraction in tumors than in blood (p = 0.039). Pairs of tumor regions showed greater repertoire overlap (mean around 36%) than tumor-adjacent pairs (roughly 17%) or tumor-blood pairs (roughly 14%), which is consistent with antigen-driven expansion.

Total RNA and DNA were co-extracted from about 19-30 mg of bulk tissue with the AllPrep DNA/RNA mini kit, without cell sorting. Between late 2015 and 2016, about five patients in China with histopathologically diagnosed primary liver carcinoma had their tumors surgically resected. At the time of sampling, the patients were treatment-naive and had chronic HBV infection. Each tumor was sampled at five spatially separated regions: the superior, inferior, left-lateral and right-lateral poles and the tumor centre. More than 75% viable tumor cells were found by histology in every tumor sample. Each fresh piece of tumor and adjacent tissue was cut in two, with one half stored in RNAlater at -80 degrees C and the other half sent for histology. TCRbeta-specific cDNA was reverse-transcribed from roughly 500 ng total RNA using a constant-region primer and ProtoScript II reverse transcriptase. The TCRbeta libraries were prepared through three rounds of nested multiplex PCR following a slightly modified ARM-PCR procedure. The first two PCR rounds used multiplex TRBV1-TRBV30 forward primers with a Cbeta reverse primer, each for 10 cycles. Sample barcodes and Illumina adapters were attached in a final 25-cycle PCR using Deep VentR polymerase. Amplicons of 200-500 bp were gel-purified with a QIAquick gel extraction kit before sequencing. An Illumina HiSeq 2500 was used to sequence the TCRbeta amplicons with 250-bp paired-end reads. The paper's data handling went like this. Trimmomatic v0.33 was used to quality-trim the reads, and FLASH v1.2.11 was used to merge paired reads so that full CDR3 sequences could be recovered. V, D and J germline segments were assigned to the rearranged TCRbeta sequences using MiGEC v1.2.1b. Clonotype statistics, along with Shannon-Wiener diversity indices, were calculated using VDJtools v1.0.0. Except for diversity analysis, only each sample's 250 most abundant clonotypes were used in subsequent analyses to reduce sampling bias. The public reads were reanalyzed by TCRdb: fastp trimming at Q25, MiXCR alignment, in-frame beta chains only. Duplicate CDR3 protein sequences are folded into a single record with the most common DNA and genes. The V and J calls were determined by TCRdb, not by the authors. The sample contains under 90,000 distinct CDR3 sequences, about three quarters of them found a single time. Together, the top ten hold roughly a fifth of the sample.

About this clonotype itself: Its antigen remains undetermined. Mismatch with germline at one junction end may stem from a read error.

CDR3 length: 14 amino acids, cysteine to phenylalanine. Only the CDR3 region is kept as DNA, spanning 42 bases read in frame from base 1. Based on the germline V gene (reference sequence), the CDR1 and CDR2 sequences are DFQATT and SNEGSKA. The chain uses TRBV20-1 and TRBJ2-1; the best D guess is TRBD2, with 6 bases matching. This TCR was sampled from a man aged 40-49 years with primary liver carcinoma and hepatitis B virus infection. The source material was liver tumor tissue from sampling region 1. The cell subset or site tag for this specimen amounts to: tumor region T1, superior pole. The CDR3 in this case is CSARRENTYNEQFF. The DNA is as follows: TGCAGTGCTAGACGGGAGAACACCTACAATGAACAGTTCTTC.